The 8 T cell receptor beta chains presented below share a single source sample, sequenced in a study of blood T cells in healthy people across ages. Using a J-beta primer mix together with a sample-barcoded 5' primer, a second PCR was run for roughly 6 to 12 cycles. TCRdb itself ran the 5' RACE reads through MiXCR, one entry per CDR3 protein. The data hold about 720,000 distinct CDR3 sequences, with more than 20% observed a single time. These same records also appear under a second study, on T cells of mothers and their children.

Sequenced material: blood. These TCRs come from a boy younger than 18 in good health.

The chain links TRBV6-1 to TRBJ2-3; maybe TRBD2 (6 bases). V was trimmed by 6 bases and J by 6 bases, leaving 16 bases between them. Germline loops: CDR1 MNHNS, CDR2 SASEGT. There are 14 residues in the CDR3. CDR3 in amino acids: CASSQQLASDTQYF. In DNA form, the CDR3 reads TGTGCCAGCAGCCAACAACTAGCTTCGGATACGCAGTATTTT.

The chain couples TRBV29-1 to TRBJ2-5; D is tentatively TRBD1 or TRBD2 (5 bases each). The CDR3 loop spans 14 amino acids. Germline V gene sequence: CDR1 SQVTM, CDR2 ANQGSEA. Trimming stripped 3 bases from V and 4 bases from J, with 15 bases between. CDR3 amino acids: CSVEGTDNGETQYF. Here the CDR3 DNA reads TGCAGCGTTGAGGGGACGGATAACGGAGAGACCCAGTACTTC.

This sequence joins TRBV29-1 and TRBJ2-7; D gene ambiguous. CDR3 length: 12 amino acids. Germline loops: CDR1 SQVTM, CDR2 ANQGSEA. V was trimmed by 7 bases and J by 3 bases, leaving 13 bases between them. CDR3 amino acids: CSAQLSGYEQYF. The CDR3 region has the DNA TGCAGCGCCCAGCTTTCGGGCTACGAGCAGTACTTC.

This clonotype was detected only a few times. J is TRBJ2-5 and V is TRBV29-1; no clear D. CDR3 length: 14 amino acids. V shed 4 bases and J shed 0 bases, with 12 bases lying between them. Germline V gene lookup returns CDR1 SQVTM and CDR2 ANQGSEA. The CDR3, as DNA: TGCAGCGTTGTGGTCATGCAGTACCAAGAGACCCAGTACTTC. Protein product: CSVVVMQYQETQYF.

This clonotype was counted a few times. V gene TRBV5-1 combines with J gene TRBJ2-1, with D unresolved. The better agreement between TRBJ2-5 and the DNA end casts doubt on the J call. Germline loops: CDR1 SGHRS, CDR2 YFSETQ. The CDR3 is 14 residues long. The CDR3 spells CASSLDGSQETQYF. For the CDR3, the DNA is TGCGCCAGCAGCTTGGATGGCAGCCAAGAGACCCAGTACTTC.

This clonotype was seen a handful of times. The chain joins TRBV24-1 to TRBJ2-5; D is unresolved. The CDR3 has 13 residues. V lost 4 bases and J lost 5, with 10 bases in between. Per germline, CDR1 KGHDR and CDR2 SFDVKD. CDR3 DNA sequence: TGTGCCACCAGTGAGGAAGGGTTGGAGACCCAGTACTTC. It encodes CATSEEGLETQYF.

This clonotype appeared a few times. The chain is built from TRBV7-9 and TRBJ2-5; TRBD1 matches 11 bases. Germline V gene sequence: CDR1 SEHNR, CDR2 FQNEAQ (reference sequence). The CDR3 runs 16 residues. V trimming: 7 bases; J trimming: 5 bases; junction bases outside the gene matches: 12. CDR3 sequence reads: CASTLVRTGGVETQYF. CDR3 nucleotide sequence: TGTGCCAGCACCCTTGTCCGGACAGGGGGCGTTGAGACCCAGTACTTC.

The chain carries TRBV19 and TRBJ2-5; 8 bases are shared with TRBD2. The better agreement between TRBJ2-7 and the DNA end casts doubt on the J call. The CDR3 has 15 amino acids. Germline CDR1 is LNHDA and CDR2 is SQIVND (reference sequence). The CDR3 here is CASTMGTSGYYEQYF. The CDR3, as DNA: TGTGCCAGTACTATGGGAACTAGCGGTTACTACGAGCAGTACTTC.